The 4 T cell receptor beta chains in this list originate from one sample, sequenced in a study of blood T cell repertoires in COVID-19. This table comes from immunoSEQ multiplex PCR, and its TCRdb copy is limited to in-frame clones, with some not included. The sample holds about 70,000 clones, roughly 80% seen once. The material sequenced was peripheral blood. The receptors were sampled from a woman aged 80 or over with acute or convalescent COVID-19.

This chain links TRBV5-1 with TRBJ2-3; D possibly corresponds to TRBD2 (6 bases). Germline CDR1 SGHRS, CDR2 YFSETQ. The V gene lost 0 bases and the J gene lost 2 bases, with 13 bases spanning the gap. CDR3 length: 16 residues. This CDR3 is CASSLALAKNTDTQYF. DNA of the CDR3: TGCGCCAGCAGCTTGGCTCTAGCGAAGAACACAGATACGCAGTATTTT. The variable domain in full, completed from reference TRBV5-1 and TRBJ2-3, reads KAGVTQTPRYLIKTRGQQVTLSCSPISGHRSVSWYQQTPGQGLQFLFEYFSETQRNKGNFPGRFSGRQFSNSRSEMNVSTLELGDSALYLCASSLALAKNTDTQYFGPGTRLTVL.

This sequence joins TRBV5-1 and TRBJ1-6; TRBD1 matches 8 bases. V lost 5 bases, J lost 7 bases, and 11 bases stayed unmatched. Germline V CDR1 and CDR2: SGHRS, YFSETQ. This CDR3 contains 16 residues. Written as DNA, the CDR3 is TGCGCCAGCAGTACCGGCACAGGGGGGCCCAATTCACCCCTCCACTTT. Translation gives CASSTGTGGPNSPLHF. Combining the CDR3 with reference TRBV5-1 and TRBJ1-6 gives the whole variable domain KAGVTQTPRYLIKTRGQQVTLSCSPISGHRSVSWYQQTPGQGLQFLFEYFSETQRNKGNFPGRFSGRQFSNSRSEMNVSTLELGDSALYLCASSTGTGGPNSPLHFGNGTRLTVT.

V is TRBV7-9 and J is TRBJ2-6; no firm D call. The germline V gene encodes CDR1 SEHNR and CDR2 FQNEAQ (reference sequence). The CDR3 contains 13 residues. V lost 6 bases to trimming and J lost 2 bases, with 5 bases between them. The DNA of the CDR3 is TGTGCCAGCAGTTCAGCTGGGGCCAACGTCCTGACTTTC. It encodes CASSSAGANVLTF.

The chain employs TRBV5-1 and TRBJ2-3; TRBD2 is a possible D gene (6 bases). The CDR3 totals 16 residues. V was pared by 1 base and J by 2 bases, with 14 bases between. CDR1 and CDR2 (germline): SGHRS, YFSETQ. The CDR3 loop reads CASSLRLAETTDTQYF. The CDR3 DNA is TGCGCCAGCAGCTTGAGATTAGCGGAAACCACAGATACGCAGTATTTT.